The present T cell receptor beta chain was sequenced within a study of shared clonotypes between healthy human individuals. The naive CD8 population came from CD45RO-negative cells selected for CCR7, without terminally differentiated effector memory CD45RA+ cells. Free of recent acute infections or vaccinations, the donors were healthy HIV-negative adults. Profiling relied on immunoSEQ multiplex PCR, and the TCRdb table lists in-frame clones only, not all of them. The sample carries approximately 2,200,000 clones, just over 90% recorded once. The germline V and J ends were trimmed by 10 bases and 9 bases, with 16 bases remaining between them. This CDR3 comprises 12 residues. The V gene's germline CDR1 is MDHEN and CDR2 SYDVKM.

This chain joins TRBV28 and TRBJ2-1, with D possibly being TRBD1 or TRBD2 (5 bases each). The TCR sequence derives from a man in his late teens or twenties in good health. Some clones in this sample may be carry-over from other donors' samples. The specimen was naive CD8+ T cells from PBMCs. The CDR3 here is CANGDSGSEQFF. The CDR3 bases are TGTGCCAATGGAGACAGCGGTAGTGAGCAGTTCTTC. Full variable domain (rest looked up from reference TRBV28 and TRBJ2-1): DVKVTQSSRYLVKRTGEKVFLECVQDMDHENMFWYRQDPGLGLRLIYFSYDVKMKEKGDIPEGYSVSREKKERFSLILESASTNQTSMYLCANGDSGSEQFFGPGTRLTVL.